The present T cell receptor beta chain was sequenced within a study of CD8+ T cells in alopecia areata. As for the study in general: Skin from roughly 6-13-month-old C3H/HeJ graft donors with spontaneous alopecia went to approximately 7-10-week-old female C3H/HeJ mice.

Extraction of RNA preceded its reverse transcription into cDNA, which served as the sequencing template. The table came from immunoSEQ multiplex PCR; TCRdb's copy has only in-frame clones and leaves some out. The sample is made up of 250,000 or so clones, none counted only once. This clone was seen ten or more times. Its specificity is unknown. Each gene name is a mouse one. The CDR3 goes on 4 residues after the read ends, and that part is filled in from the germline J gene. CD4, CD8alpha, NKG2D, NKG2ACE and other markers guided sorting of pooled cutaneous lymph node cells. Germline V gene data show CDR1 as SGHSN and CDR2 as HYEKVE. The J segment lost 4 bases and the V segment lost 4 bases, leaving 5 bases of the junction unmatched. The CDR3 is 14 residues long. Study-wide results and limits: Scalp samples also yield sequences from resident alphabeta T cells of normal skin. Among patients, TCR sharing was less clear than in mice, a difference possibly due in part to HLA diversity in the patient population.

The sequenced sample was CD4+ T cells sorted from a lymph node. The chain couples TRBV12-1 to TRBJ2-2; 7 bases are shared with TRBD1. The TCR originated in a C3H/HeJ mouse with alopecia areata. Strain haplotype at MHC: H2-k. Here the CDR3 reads CASSPTGVTGQLYF. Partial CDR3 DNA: TGTGCCAGCTCCCCAACAGGGGTCACCGGG.